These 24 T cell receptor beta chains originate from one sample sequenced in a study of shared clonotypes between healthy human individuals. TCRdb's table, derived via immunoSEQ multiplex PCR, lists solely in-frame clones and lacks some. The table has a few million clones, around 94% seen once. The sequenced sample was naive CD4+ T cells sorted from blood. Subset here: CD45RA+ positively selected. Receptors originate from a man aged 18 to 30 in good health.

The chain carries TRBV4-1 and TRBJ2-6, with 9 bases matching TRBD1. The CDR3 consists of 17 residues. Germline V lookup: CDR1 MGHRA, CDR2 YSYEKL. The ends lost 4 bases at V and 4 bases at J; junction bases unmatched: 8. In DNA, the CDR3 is TGCGCCAGCAGCCCCGGGACAGGGCGCTCAGGGGCCAACGTCCTGACTTTC. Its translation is CASSPGTGRSGANVLTF.

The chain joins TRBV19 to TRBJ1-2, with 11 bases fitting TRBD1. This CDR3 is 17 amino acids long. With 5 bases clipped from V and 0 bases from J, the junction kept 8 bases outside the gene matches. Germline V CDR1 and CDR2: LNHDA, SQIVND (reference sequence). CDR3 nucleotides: TGTGCCAGTAGTGGACCCGGGACAGGGGGAGCTAACTATGGCTACACCTTC. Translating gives CASSGPGTGGANYGYTF.

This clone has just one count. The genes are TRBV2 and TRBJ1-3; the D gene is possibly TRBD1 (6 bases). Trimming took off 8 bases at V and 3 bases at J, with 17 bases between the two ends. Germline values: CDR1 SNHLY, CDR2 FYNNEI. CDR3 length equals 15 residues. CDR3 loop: CASGEGGISGNTIYF. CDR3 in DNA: TGTGCCAGCGGGGAGGGGGGGATTAGTGGAAACACCATATATTTT.

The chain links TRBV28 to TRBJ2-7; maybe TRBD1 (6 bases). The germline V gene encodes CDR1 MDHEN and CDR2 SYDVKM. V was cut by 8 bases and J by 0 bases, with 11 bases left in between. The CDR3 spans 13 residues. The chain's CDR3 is CASAEDSSYEQYF. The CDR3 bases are TGTGCCAGCGCAGAGGACAGCTCCTACGAGCAGTACTTC. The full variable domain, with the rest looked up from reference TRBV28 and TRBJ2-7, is DVKVTQSSRYLVKRTGEKVFLECVQDMDHENMFWYRQDPGLGLRLIYFSYDVKMKEKGDIPEGYSVSREKKERFSLILESASTNQTSMYLCASAEDSSYEQYFGPGTRLTVT.

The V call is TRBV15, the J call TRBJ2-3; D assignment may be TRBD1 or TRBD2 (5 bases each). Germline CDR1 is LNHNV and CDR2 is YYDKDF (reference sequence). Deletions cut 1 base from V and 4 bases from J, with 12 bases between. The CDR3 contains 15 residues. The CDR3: CATSRVSRGPDTQYF. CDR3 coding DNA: TGTGCCACCAGCAGAGTTTCGAGGGGCCCAGATACGCAGTATTTT.

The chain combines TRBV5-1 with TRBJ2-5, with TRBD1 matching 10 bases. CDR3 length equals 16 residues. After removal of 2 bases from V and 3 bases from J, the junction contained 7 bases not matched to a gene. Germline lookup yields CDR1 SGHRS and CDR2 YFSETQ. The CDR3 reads CASSFRPGTGEETQYF. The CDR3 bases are TGCGCCAGCAGCTTCCGTCCCGGGACAGGGGAAGAGACCCAGTACTTC.

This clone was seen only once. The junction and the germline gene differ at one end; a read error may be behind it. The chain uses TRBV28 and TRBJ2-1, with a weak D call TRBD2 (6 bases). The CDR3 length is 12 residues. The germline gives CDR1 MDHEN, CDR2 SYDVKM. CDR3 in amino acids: CASSPSLAMRVF. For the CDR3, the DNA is TGTGCCAGCAGTCCGTCACTAGCAATGAGAGTCTTC.

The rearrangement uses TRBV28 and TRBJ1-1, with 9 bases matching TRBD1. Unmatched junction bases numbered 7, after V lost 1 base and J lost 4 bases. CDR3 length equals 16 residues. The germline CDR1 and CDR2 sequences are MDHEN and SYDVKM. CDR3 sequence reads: CASSLLQGAGVTEAFF. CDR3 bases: TGTGCCAGCAGTTTATTACAGGGGGCTGGTGTCACTGAAGCTTTCTTT.

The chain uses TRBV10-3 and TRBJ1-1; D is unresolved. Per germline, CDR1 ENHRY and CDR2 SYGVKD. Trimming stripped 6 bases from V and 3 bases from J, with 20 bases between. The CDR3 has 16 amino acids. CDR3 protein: CAISYSGTPGDTEAFF. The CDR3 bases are TGTGCCATCAGCTACAGCGGAACCCCGGGCGACACTGAAGCTTTCTTT.

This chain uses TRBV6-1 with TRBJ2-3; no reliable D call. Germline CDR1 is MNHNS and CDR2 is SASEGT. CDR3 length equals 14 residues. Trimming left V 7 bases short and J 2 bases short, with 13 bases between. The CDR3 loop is CASTEARPTDTQYF. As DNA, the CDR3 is TGTGCCAGCACCGAGGCAAGGCCCACAGATACGCAGTATTTT.

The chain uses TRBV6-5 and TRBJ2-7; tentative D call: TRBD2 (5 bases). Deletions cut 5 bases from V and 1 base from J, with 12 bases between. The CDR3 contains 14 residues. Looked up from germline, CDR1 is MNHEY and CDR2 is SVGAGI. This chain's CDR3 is CASSNPAGSYEQYF. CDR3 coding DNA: TGTGCCAGCAGTAACCCCGCGGGTTCCTACGAGCAGTACTTC.

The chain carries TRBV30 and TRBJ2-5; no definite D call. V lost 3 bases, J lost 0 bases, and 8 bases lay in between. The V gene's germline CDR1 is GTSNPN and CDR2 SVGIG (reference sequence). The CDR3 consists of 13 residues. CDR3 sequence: CAWSQVNQETQYF. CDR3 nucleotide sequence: TGTGCCTGGAGCCAGGTGAACCAAGAGACCCAGTACTTC.

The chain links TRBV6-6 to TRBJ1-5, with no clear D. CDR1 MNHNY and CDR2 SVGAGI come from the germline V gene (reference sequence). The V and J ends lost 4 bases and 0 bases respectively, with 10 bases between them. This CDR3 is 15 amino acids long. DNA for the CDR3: TGTGCCAGCAGTTCGGACTATCATAGCAATCAGCCCCAGCATTTT. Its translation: CASSSDYHSNQPQHF.

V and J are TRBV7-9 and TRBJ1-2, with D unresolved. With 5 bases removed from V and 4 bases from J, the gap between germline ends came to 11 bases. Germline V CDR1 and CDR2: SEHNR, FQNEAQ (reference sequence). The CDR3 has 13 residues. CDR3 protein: CASSPPWVYGYTF. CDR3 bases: TGTGCCAGCAGCCCTCCTTGGGTCTATGGCTACACCTTC. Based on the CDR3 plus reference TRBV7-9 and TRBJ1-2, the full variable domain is DTGVSQNPRHKITKRGQNVTFRCDPISEHNRLYWYRQTLGQGPEFLTYFQNEAQLEKSRLLSDRFSAERPKGSFSTLEIQRTEQGDSAMYLCASSPPWVYGYTFGSGTRLTVV.

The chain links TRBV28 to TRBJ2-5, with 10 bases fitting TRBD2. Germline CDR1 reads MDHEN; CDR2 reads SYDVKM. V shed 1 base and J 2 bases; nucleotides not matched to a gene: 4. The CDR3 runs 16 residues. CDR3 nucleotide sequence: TGTGCCAGCAGTTTATCCCCTAGCGGGGGACAAGAGACCCAGTACTTC. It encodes CASSLSPSGGQETQYF.

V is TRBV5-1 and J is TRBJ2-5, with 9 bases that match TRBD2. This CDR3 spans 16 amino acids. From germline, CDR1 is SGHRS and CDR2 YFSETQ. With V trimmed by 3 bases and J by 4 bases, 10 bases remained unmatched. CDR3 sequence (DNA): TGCGCCAGCAGCTACCAACAGGGAGCGGGAGGAGAGACCCAGTACTTC. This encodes CASSYQQGAGGETQYF.

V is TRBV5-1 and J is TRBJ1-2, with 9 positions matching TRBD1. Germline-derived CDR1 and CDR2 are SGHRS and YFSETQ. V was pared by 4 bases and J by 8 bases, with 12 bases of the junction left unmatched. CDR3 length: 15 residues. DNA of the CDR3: TGCGCCAGCAGCCCCGTAACAGGGGGCGTACTGGGCTACACCTTC. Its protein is CASSPVTGGVLGYTF.

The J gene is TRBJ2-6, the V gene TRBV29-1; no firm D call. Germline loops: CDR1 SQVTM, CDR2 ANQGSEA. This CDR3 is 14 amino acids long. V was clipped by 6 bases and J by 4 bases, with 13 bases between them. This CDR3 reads CSVATPAGANVLTF. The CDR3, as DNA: TGCAGCGTGGCCACCCCTGCCGGGGCCAACGTCCTGACTTTC.

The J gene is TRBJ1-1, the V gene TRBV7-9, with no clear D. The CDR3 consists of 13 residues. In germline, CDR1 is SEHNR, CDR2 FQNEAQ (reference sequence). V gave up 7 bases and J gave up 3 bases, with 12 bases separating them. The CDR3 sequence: CASTNFRDTEAFF. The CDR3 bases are TGTGCCAGCACCAACTTTAGAGACACTGAAGCTTTCTTT.

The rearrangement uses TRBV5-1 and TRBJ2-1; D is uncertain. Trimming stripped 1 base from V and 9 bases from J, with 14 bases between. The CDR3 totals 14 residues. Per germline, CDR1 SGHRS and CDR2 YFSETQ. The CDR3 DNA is TGCGCCAGCAGCTTGTTAGTGGTGGGTGGTGAGCAGTTCTTC. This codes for CASSLLVVGGEQFF. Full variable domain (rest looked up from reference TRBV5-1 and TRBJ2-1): KAGVTQTPRYLIKTRGQQVTLSCSPISGHRSVSWYQQTPGQGLQFLFEYFSETQRNKGNFPGRFSGRQFSNSRSEMNVSTLELGDSALYLCASSLLVVGGEQFFGPGTRLTVL.

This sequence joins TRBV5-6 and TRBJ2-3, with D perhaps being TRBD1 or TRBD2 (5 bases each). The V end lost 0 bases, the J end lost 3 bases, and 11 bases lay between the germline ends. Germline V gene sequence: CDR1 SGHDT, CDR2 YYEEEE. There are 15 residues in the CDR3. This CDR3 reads CASSLGFWGTDTQYF. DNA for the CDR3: TGTGCCAGCAGCTTGGGGTTTTGGGGGACAGATACGCAGTATTTT.

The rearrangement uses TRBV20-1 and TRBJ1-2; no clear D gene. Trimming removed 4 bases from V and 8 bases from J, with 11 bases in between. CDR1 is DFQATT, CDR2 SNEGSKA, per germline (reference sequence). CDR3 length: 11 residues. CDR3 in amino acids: CSANLIMGYTF. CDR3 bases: TGCAGTGCTAACTTAATCATGGGCTACACCTTC.

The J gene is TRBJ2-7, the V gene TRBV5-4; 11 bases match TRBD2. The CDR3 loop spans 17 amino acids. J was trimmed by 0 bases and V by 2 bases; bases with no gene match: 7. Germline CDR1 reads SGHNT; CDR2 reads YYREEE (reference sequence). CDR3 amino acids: CASSFGLAGLSSYEQYF. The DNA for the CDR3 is TGTGCCAGCAGCTTTGGACTAGCGGGCCTTAGCTCCTACGAGCAGTACTTC.

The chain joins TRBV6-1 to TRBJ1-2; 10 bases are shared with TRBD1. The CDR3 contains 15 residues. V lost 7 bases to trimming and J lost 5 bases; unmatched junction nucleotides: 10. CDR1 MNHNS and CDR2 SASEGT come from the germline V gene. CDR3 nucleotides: TGTGCCAGCACCGGAAGGGGGACAGGGGTTTATGGCTACACCTTC. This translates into CASTGRGTGVYGYTF.